One and the same sample provided the 20 T cell receptor beta chains below, sequenced in a study of vaccination and CD4 T cells after COVID-19. The sample's treatment: roughly 11-day PBMC culture with coronavirus spike peptide pools or control peptides (ViraFEST assay). The collection of CD4+ T cells from the unexposed donor took place before the COVID-19 pandemic (2011-2018). What these receptors recognize is not known. Oncomine TCR Beta short-read sequencing was applied to DNA from cultured CD4+ T cells. Cultured CD4+ T cells yielded the extracted genomic DNA. TCRdb called the PCR reads again in MiXCR, with one record for every CDR3 protein. Altogether roughly 10,000 distinct CDR3 sequences are present, approximately 37% being singletons, with the ten largest covering 20% to 25%. The sequenced material came from CD4+ T cells from blood, cultured in vitro. Source of these receptors: a human donor in good health.

This clonotype has only a few counts. The J gene is TRBJ1-2, the V gene TRBV27, with 9 bases fitting TRBD1. V dropped 5 bases and J dropped 4; count of bases not matched to a gene: 8. This CDR3 has 15 amino acids. Germline lookup yields CDR1 MNHEY and CDR2 SMNVEV (reference sequence). The CDR3 loop is CASSMGTGRTYGYTF. The CDR3 DNA reads as TGTGCCAGCAGTATGGGGACAGGGAGAACCTATGGCTACACCTTC.

CDR3 region: CASSILQGSSYEQYF. The CDR3 DNA reads as TGTGCCAGTAGTATTCTACAGGGGTCATCCTACGAGCAGTACTTC. The chain links TRBV19 to TRBJ2-7; TRBD1 aligns across 7 bases. This CDR3 comprises 15 residues. Germline CDR1 reads LNHDA; CDR2 reads SQIVND (reference sequence). The J segment lost 1 base and the V segment lost 3 bases, leaving 6 bases of the junction unmatched.

The chain couples TRBV20-1 to TRBJ2-7, with TRBD1 matching 7 bases. The ends lost 6 bases at V and 0 bases at J; junction bases unmatched: 11. This CDR3 has 15 residues. CDR1 is DFQATT and CDR2 is SNEGSKA in the germline V gene (reference sequence). CDR3 bases: TGCAGTGCGACTCCGGACAGGATCCCCTCCTACGAGCAGTACTTC. This encodes CSATPDRIPSYEQYF.

The table lists this clonotype with a few counts. The chain has TRBV20-1 and TRBJ2-3, with a possible D match to TRBD2 (5 bases). Looked up from germline, CDR1 is DFQATT and CDR2 is SNEGSKA (reference sequence). This CDR3 has 14 amino acids. V was trimmed by 1 base and J by 2 bases, leaving 10 bases between them. CDR3 protein: CSARVPGNTDTQYF. The CDR3 DNA reads as TGCAGTGCTAGAGTCCCGGGAAACACAGATACGCAGTATTTT.

The table lists this clonotype with a few counts. The V call is TRBV20-1, the J call TRBJ2-1; no clear D gene. Trimming stripped 3 bases from V and 0 bases from J, with 9 bases between. Germline CDR1 and CDR2: DFQATT and SNEGSKA (reference sequence). This CDR3 is 14 amino acids long. The CDR3 DNA reads as TGCAGTGCTAGGTCGCCAAGCTCCTACAATGAGCAGTTCTTC. Its protein product is CSARSPSSYNEQFF.

The chain joins TRBV5-4 to TRBJ2-5; D not resolved. The CDR3 contains 9 residues. The germline V gene encodes CDR1 SGHNT and CDR2 YYREEE (reference sequence). The V gene lost 7 bases and the J gene lost 2 bases, with 0 bases spanning the gap. The chain's CDR3 is CASQETQYF. The CDR3 nucleotides are TGTGCCAGCCAAGAGACCCAGTACTTC.

The V gene is TRBV7-9, the J gene TRBJ2-2; D remains ambiguous. CDR3 length: 15 amino acids. Germline V gives CDR1 SEHNR, CDR2 FQNEAQ (reference sequence). Trimming stripped 4 bases from V and 0 bases from J, with 9 bases between. CDR3 coding DNA: TGTGCCAGCAGCTCCTGGTGGGCGAACACCGGGGAGCTGTTTTTT. Translation gives CASSSWWANTGELFF.

This clonotype was observed a few times. Here the CDR3 DNA reads TGCAGTGCTAGAGACCCCCGTTCTAGCACAGATACGCAGTATTTT. Encoded protein: CSARDPRSSTDTQYF. The genes are TRBV20-1 and TRBJ2-3; D ambiguous. The CDR3 contains 15 residues. V was shortened by 0 bases and J by 0 bases, with 10 bases between the two germline ends. The germline gives CDR1 DFQATT, CDR2 SNEGSKA (reference sequence).

The CDR3 DNA follows: TGTGCCATCAGCCGGACAGGGGGTTCAGGCTATGGCTACACCTTC. Translation: CAISRTGGSGYGYTF. The chain has TRBV10-3 and TRBJ1-2; TRBD1 matches 10 bases. Trimming at V came to 6 bases and at J to 4 bases, leaving 8 bases not matched to a gene. The CDR3 is 15 amino acids. Looked up from germline, CDR1 is ENHRY and CDR2 is SYGVKD.

This clonotype came up a few times. The CDR3 is CASSPQPLSGRHLYEQYF. DNA of the CDR3: TGTGCCAGCTCACCCCAGCCCCTTAGCGGGAGGCACCTTTACGAGCAGTACTTC. V and J are TRBV18 and TRBJ2-7; 10 positions match TRBD2. Looked up from germline, CDR1 is KGHSH and CDR2 is LQKENI. V lost 3 bases to trimming and J lost 4 bases; unmatched junction nucleotides: 15. The CDR3 covers 18 residues. Based on the CDR3 plus reference TRBV18 and TRBJ2-7, the full variable domain is NAGVMQNPRHLVRRRGQEARLRCSPMKGHSHVYWYRQLPEEGLKFMVYLQKENIIDESGMPKERFSAEFPKEGPSILRIQQVVRGDSAAYFCASSPQPLSGRHLYEQYFGPGTRLTVT.

This clonotype was seen more than once but under ten times. The rearrangement uses TRBV20-1 and TRBJ2-7; tentatively, D is TRBD1 (6 bases). Trimming took 6 bases from V and 0 from J, leaving 12 bases between them. CDR3 length equals 13 residues. Germline V gene data show CDR1 as DFQATT and CDR2 as SNEGSKA (reference sequence). The CDR3, as DNA: TGCAGTGCGCCCGACAGGAACTCCTACGAGCAGTACTTC. The encoded protein is CSAPDRNSYEQYF.

The chain is built from TRBV20-1 and TRBJ1-5; D perhaps matches TRBD1 (6 bases). CDR1 is DFQATT, CDR2 SNEGSKA, per germline (reference sequence). V shed 3 bases and J shed 1 base, with 16 bases lying between them. The CDR3 sequence is 16 residues long. CDR3 in amino acids: CSASDSGVGSNQPQHF. In DNA form, the CDR3 reads TGCAGTGCTAGCGACTCAGGGGTAGGGAGCAATCAGCCCCAGCATTTT.

This chain uses TRBV6-1 with TRBJ2-1, with D possibly matching TRBD2 (6 bases). Germline V lookup: CDR1 MNHNS, CDR2 SASEGT. CDR3 length equals 12 residues. Trimming removed 6 bases at V and 8 bases at J, with 11 bases between. For the CDR3, the DNA is TGTGCCAGCAGCCCCCAGCGGGATGAGCAGTTCTTC. Translation gives CASSPQRDEQFF.

This sequence joins TRBV20-1 and TRBJ2-1; TRBD2 might be the D (6 bases). CDR1 is DFQATT and CDR2 is SNEGSKA in the germline V gene (reference sequence). CDR3 length equals 16 residues. The V end was cut by 1 base, the J end by 8 bases, with 21 bases between. The CDR3 reads CSARAPKWRDVYEQFF. The CDR3 DNA is TGCAGTGCTAGAGCTCCTAAGTGGCGGGATGTTTATGAGCAGTTCTTC.

This sequence joins TRBV29-1 and TRBJ1-2; D unresolved. The ends were cut back, 3 bases at V and 2 bases at J, with 10 bases in the middle. CDR3 length equals 13 residues. Looked up from germline, CDR1 is SQVTM and CDR2 is ANQGSEA. This CDR3 is CSVDFGVNYGYTF. The CDR3 nucleotides are TGCAGCGTTGATTTCGGGGTCAACTATGGCTACACCTTC.

The V and J genes are TRBV6-1 and TRBJ2-3; TRBD2 aligns across 14 bases. The CDR3 has 16 amino acids. Unmatched junction bases numbered 3, after V lost 3 bases and J lost 4 bases. Germline CDR1 MNHNS, CDR2 SASEGT. CDR3 DNA sequence: TGTGCCAGCAGTGACAGACTAGCGGGGGGGGCAGATACGCAGTATTTT. Its translation is CASSDRLAGGADTQYF.

This chain joins TRBV28 and TRBJ1-1; no clear D. V lost 6 bases and J lost 1, with 12 bases in between. CDR1 MDHEN and CDR2 SYDVKM come from the germline V gene. This CDR3 is 14 amino acids long. CDR3 nucleotide sequence: TGTGCCAGCAGCCCCCCGACCCCGAACACTGAAGCTTTCTTT. Amino acid sequence: CASSPPTPNTEAFF.

The chain couples TRBV6-4 to TRBJ2-3, with 8 bases matching TRBD1. This CDR3 is 18 amino acids long. In germline, CDR1 is MRHNA, CDR2 SNTAGT. V trimming: 5 bases; J trimming: 0 bases; junction bases outside the gene matches: 13. CDR3 sequence: CASSRIGTGGSSTDTQYF. For the CDR3, the DNA is TGTGCCAGCAGTAGAATTGGGACAGGAGGTTCTAGCACAGATACGCAGTATTTT.

This chain uses TRBV20-1 with TRBJ2-3, with 7 nucleotides matching TRBD2. CDR3 length: 16 amino acids. In germline, CDR1 is DFQATT, CDR2 SNEGSKA (reference sequence). Trimming took 4 bases from V and 2 from J; bases not matched to a gene: 12. The DNA for the CDR3 is TGCAGTGCTACCGCACCTAGCGGCCTAAACACAGATACGCAGTATTTT. Translated: CSATAPSGLNTDTQYF.

This clonotype has just a few counts. CDR3 protein: CASSSGTGRGTETQYF. CDR3 sequence (DNA): TGTGCCAGCAGCTCGGGGACAGGGAGGGGGACAGAGACCCAGTACTTC. The rearrangement uses TRBV11-1 and TRBJ2-5; 9 nucleotides match TRBD1. V shed 4 bases, J shed 4 bases, and the junction held 10 bases outside the gene matches. Germline-derived CDR1 and CDR2 are SGHAT and FQDESV (reference sequence). The CDR3 is 16 amino acids.